The 20 T cell receptor beta chains below come from one sample, sequenced in a study of identical twins. TCRdb fed the 5' RACE reads into MiXCR, producing one record per CDR3 protein. The sample yields about 730,000 distinct CDR3 sequences, approximately 21% seen once. This same sample was also part of a study on T cells expressing NK-cell markers.

Sequencing was done on a sample of PBMCs. These TCRs come from a woman aged 18-29 years in good health.

This clonotype occurred a few times. The genes are TRBV7-2 and TRBJ2-3; tentatively, D is TRBD2 (6 bases). CDR1 is SGHTA, CDR2 FQGNSA, per germline. Trimming stripped 9 bases from V and 0 bases from J, with 16 bases between. CDR3 length equals 15 residues. In DNA form, the CDR3 reads TGTGCCAGTAAACCGCGGGAATCGAGCACAGATACGCAGTATTTT. Amino acids: CASKPRESSTDTQYF.

The J gene is TRBJ2-5, the V gene TRBV29-1; 8 nucleotides align to TRBD1. V was clipped by 7 bases and J by 5 bases; unmatched bases: 9. CDR3 size: 13 residues. Germline V gene sequence: CDR1 SQVTM, CDR2 ANQGSEA. CDR3 loop: CSADGGQDETQYF. The CDR3 DNA is TGCAGCGCCGACGGGGGACAGGATGAGACCCAGTACTTC.

The chain recombines TRBV29-1 with TRBJ2-5; D not certain. Germline CDR1 reads SQVTM; CDR2 reads ANQGSEA. The V end lost 4 bases, the J end lost 2 bases, and 5 bases lay between the germline ends. The CDR3 spans 11 residues. CDR3 DNA: TGCAGCGTTGCCCTTCAAGAGACCCAGTACTTC. Its protein is CSVALQETQYF.

The chain employs TRBV5-1 and TRBJ2-2; D is perhaps TRBD2 (5 bases). Germline assignment: CDR1 SGHRS and CDR2 YFSETQ. The CDR3 runs 14 residues. The germline V and J ends were trimmed by 2 bases and 7 bases, with 12 bases remaining between them. This chain's CDR3 is CASSFTGKHGELFF. In DNA form, the CDR3 reads TGCGCCAGCAGCTTTACGGGAAAGCACGGGGAGCTGTTTTTT.

The chain links TRBV5-1 to TRBJ1-6, with D maybe TRBD1 (5 bases). Trimming took 2 bases from V and 4 from J, leaving 16 bases between them. The V gene's germline CDR1 is SGHRS and CDR2 YFSETQ. The length of the CDR3 is 17 residues. The CDR3 spells CASSFGAVDAYNSPLHF. CDR3 in DNA: TGCGCCAGCAGCTTTGGGGCGGTGGATGCTTATAATTCACCCCTCCACTTT.

This clonotype was found a few times. The chain uses TRBV29-1 and TRBJ2-7; possibly TRBD1 or TRBD2 for D (5 bases each). This CDR3 has 16 residues. The V and J ends lost 3 bases and 3 bases respectively, with 21 bases between them. Germline CDR1 SQVTM, CDR2 ANQGSEA. The CDR3 protein is CSVEGPGRQGSYEQYF. CDR3 bases: TGCAGCGTTGAGGGACCGGGACGCCAAGGTAGCTACGAGCAGTACTTC.

This clonotype has at least ten counts. The chain combines TRBV2 with TRBJ2-5; D is ambiguous. The CDR3 consists of 14 residues. Germline-derived CDR1 and CDR2 are SNHLY and FYNNEI. Trimming stripped 5 bases from V and 1 base from J, with 11 bases between. The CDR3 is CASSLARAQETQYF. As DNA, the CDR3 is TGTGCCAGCAGTCTTGCTAGGGCCCAAGAGACCCAGTACTTC.

The chain uses TRBV6-2 or TRBV6-3 and TRBJ1-2; D call uncertain. With 10 bases removed from V and 4 bases from J, the gap between germline ends came to 13 bases. This CDR3 is 12 amino acids long. The germline gives CDR1 MNHEY, CDR2 SVGEGT. The CDR3 bases are TGTGCCACCTTGGCGGGAAGCTATGGCTACACCTTC. Protein: CATLAGSYGYTF.

At least ten counts were recorded for this clonotype. This chain links TRBV15 with TRBJ2-4; the D gene is possibly TRBD2 (5 bases). CDR1 and CDR2 from the germline V gene are LNHNV and YYDKDF (reference sequence). The ends were cut back, 4 bases at V and 7 bases at J, with 14 bases in the middle. The CDR3 consists of 14 residues. The CDR3 loop is CATSIEWTRNIQYF. The CDR3 nucleotides are TGTGCCACCAGCATCGAGTGGACTCGGAACATTCAGTACTTC.

The chain combines TRBV20-1 with TRBJ2-2, with D perhaps matching TRBD1 or TRBD2 (5 bases each). Germline loops: CDR1 DFQATT, CDR2 SNEGSKA (reference sequence). V lost 3 bases to trimming and J lost 7 bases, with 18 bases between them. The CDR3 has 15 amino acids. The chain's CDR3 is CSARIRDGQGGELFF. CDR3 bases: TGCAGTGCTAGGATCCGGGACGGCCAGGGCGGGGAGCTGTTTTTT.

The V and J genes are TRBV7-2 and TRBJ1-3, with D uncertain. CDR1 is SGHTA, CDR2 FQGNSA, per germline. The CDR3 covers 14 residues. Trimming cost V 1 base and J 3 bases, with 7 bases left between them. Here the CDR3 DNA reads TGTGCCAGCAGCTTAGACAACTTTGGAAACACCATATATTTT. It specifies CASSLDNFGNTIYF.

The chain couples TRBV4-3 to TRBJ2-7; a weak D match, TRBD2 (5 bases). Germline V lookup: CDR1 LGHNA, CDR2 YSLEER. Trimming took off 1 base at V and 7 bases at J, with 14 bases between the two ends. The length of the CDR3 is 14 residues. CDR3 DNA sequence: TGCGCCAGCAGCCAAGTCGAGGGATCGGGAGAGCAGTACTTC. This encodes CASSQVEGSGEQYF.

This sequence joins TRBV5-1 and TRBJ1-2; TRBD1 matches at 8 bases. The CDR3 is 13 residues long. The junction had 2 bases not matched to a gene; V was cut back by 4 bases and J by 3 bases. Germline V gene lookup returns CDR1 SGHRS and CDR2 YFSETQ. The CDR3 region has the DNA TGCGCCAGCAGCGCGACAGGGGACTATGGCTACACCTTC. Translating it yields CASSATGDYGYTF. Drawing the rest from reference TRBV5-1 and TRBJ1-2, the complete variable domain is KAGVTQTPRYLIKTRGQQVTLSCSPISGHRSVSWYQQTPGQGLQFLFEYFSETQRNKGNFPGRFSGRQFSNSRSEMNVSTLELGDSALYLCASSATGDYGYTFGSGTRLTVV.

The V call is TRBV7-2, the J call TRBJ2-7; maybe TRBD1 (5 bases). This CDR3 spans 14 amino acids. Germline assignment: CDR1 SGHTA and CDR2 FQGNSA. The V end was cut by 0 bases, the J end by 7 bases, with 13 bases between. CDR3 sequence: CASSLADSPWEQYF. CDR3 DNA sequence: TGTGCCAGCAGCTTAGCAGACAGCCCTTGGGAGCAGTACTTC.

This clonotype turned up a few times. The gene calls are TRBV7-9 and TRBJ1-2, with D maybe TRBD1 (5 bases). From germline, CDR1 is SEHNR and CDR2 FQNEAQ (reference sequence). The CDR3 loop spans 14 amino acids. V gave up 4 bases and J gave up 3 bases, with 12 bases separating them. The CDR3 loop is CASSSDTLYYGYTF. In DNA, the CDR3 is TGTGCCAGCAGCTCGGACACGCTTTACTATGGCTACACCTTC.

This clonotype occurred a few times. In DNA form, the CDR3 reads TGCAGTGCTAGAAAGGGCCCTAGCACCGGGGAGCTGTTTTTT. It specifies CSARKGPSTGELFF. This chain joins TRBV20-1 and TRBJ2-2, with D uncertain. The CDR3 has 14 amino acids. Trimming took 2 bases from V and 4 from J, leaving 11 bases between them. Germline CDR1 is DFQATT and CDR2 is SNEGSKA (reference sequence).

This chain uses TRBV6-1 with TRBJ1-1; D gene unclear. This CDR3 is 13 amino acids long. Germline V gene data show CDR1 as MNHNS and CDR2 as SASEGT. Trimming left V 8 bases short and J 1 base short, with 11 bases between. The CDR3 here is CASLGRRNTEAFF. CDR3 sequence (DNA): TGTGCCAGCTTAGGGCGGAGGAACACTGAAGCTTTCTTT.

The chain combines TRBV12-3 or TRBV12-4 with TRBJ2-7; 10 nucleotides agree with TRBD1. J lost 4 bases, V lost 8 bases, and 8 bases had no gene match. This CDR3 is 14 amino acids long. CDR3 residues: CASGKGQGSYEQYF. The CDR3 bases are TGTGCCAGCGGAAAGGGACAGGGGTCGTACGAGCAGTACTTC.

The rearrangement joins TRBV10-3 to TRBJ2-3, with 10 bases that match TRBD1. This CDR3 is built from 13 residues. Per germline, CDR1 ENHRY and CDR2 SYGVKD. The V and J ends lost 10 bases and 5 bases, in that order; junction bases with no gene match: 6. CDR3 protein: CATTGTGEDTQYF. The CDR3 DNA is TGTGCCACCACTGGGACAGGGGAAGATACGCAGTATTTT.

This chain links TRBV7-2 with TRBJ2-4; the D is unclear. The V gene lost 0 bases and the J gene lost 3 bases, with 9 bases spanning the gap. The CDR3 runs 15 residues. Germline CDR1 is SGHTA and CDR2 is FQGNSA. CDR3 sequence reads: CASSLAALGKNIQYF. The CDR3 coding sequence is TGTGCCAGCAGCTTAGCGGCTTTGGGCAAAAACATTCAGTACTTC.